The following is a T cell receptor (beta chain) sequence with its context. Its antigen is not identified. With only one base between it and a far larger clone, this is likely a read error. Template was genomic DNA; TCR beta CDR3 amplified in two multiplex PCR rounds. Primers (each specific to one TRBV or TRBJ gene) were used in first-round PCR. TCRdb used MiXCR to reprocess the multiplex PCR reads, holding one entry per CDR3 protein. The sample yields approximately 30,000 distinct CDR3 sequences, about 29% seen once. This entry belongs to a study of prognosis after radiotherapy for stage I lung cancer. Study results and limitations: Stereotactic body radiation therapy was followed by a fall in unique TCR clone counts, with a median of about 10,000 versus 6,900.

CDR1 and CDR2 from the germline V gene are MNHGY and SAAAGT. Between the trimmed V and J ends, which lost 7 bases and 7 bases, there was a span of 14 bases. This CDR3 is built from 14 residues. V gene TRBV6-8 combines with J gene TRBJ1-6, with D perhaps TRBD1 (5 bases). This sequence originates from a donor older than 45 with non-small cell lung cancer. The sequences come from PBMCs, collected before or after stereotactic body radiation therapy (not recorded which). The CDR3 DNA reads as TGTGCCAGCATCCCCGGGGGTGGGAATTCACCCCTCCACTTT. This translates into CASIPGGGNSPLHF.